These 31 T cell receptor beta chains originate from one sample sequenced in a study of blood T cell repertoires in COVID-19. This table comes from immunoSEQ multiplex PCR, and its TCRdb copy is limited to in-frame clones, with some not included. The data hold over 35,000 clones, with more than 80% observed a single time. Material for sequencing was peripheral blood. Every receptor here comes from a man aged 60 to 75 with active or convalescent COVID-19.

The V gene is TRBV29-1, the J gene TRBJ1-2, with 9 positions matching TRBD1. V shed 5 bases, J shed 3 bases, and the junction held 4 bases outside the gene matches. CDR1 is SQVTM and CDR2 is ANQGSEA in the germline V gene. The CDR3 covers 13 residues. CDR3 nucleotides: TGCAGCGTTCCGGGACAGGGTCACTATGGCTACACCTTC. Protein product: CSVPGQGHYGYTF.

The chain couples TRBV5-8 to TRBJ2-3; D not resolved. V lost 4 bases, J lost 0 bases, and 12 bases lay in between. Germline V gene lookup returns CDR1 SGHTS and CDR2 YDEGEE. This CDR3 has 15 residues. This CDR3 is CASSPITGSTDTQYF. For the CDR3, the DNA is TGTGCCAGCAGCCCCATCACCGGTAGCACAGATACGCAGTATTTT.

V usage is TRBV5-1 and J usage is TRBJ2-5; D may be TRBD2 (6 bases). The V gene's germline CDR1 is SGHRS and CDR2 YFSETQ. V shed 3 bases and J shed 5 bases, with 14 bases lying between them. The CDR3 covers 14 residues. The CDR3 DNA is TGCGCCAGCAGCTCACCCACTAGCCAGGAGACCCAGTACTTC. This translates into CASSSPTSQETQYF. Filled out from reference TRBV5-1 and TRBJ2-5, the complete variable domain reads KAGVTQTPRYLIKTRGQQVTLSCSPISGHRSVSWYQQTPGQGLQFLFEYFSETQRNKGNFPGRFSGRQFSNSRSEMNVSTLELGDSALYLCASSSPTSQETQYFGPGTRLLVL.

V gene TRBV25-1 combines with J gene TRBJ1-2, with TRBD1 identical over 7 bases. This CDR3 has 12 residues. Germline lookup yields CDR1 MGHDK and CDR2 SYGVNS. V shed 5 bases and J 8 bases; nucleotides not matched to a gene: 5. Here the CDR3 reads CASSQQGYGYTF. CDR3 nucleotides: TGTGCCAGCAGTCAACAGGGGTACGGCTACACCTTC.

This chain uses TRBV6-4 with TRBJ2-2, with TRBD2 matching 13 bases. V gave up 0 bases and J gave up 5 bases; unmatched junction bases: 9. The germline V gene encodes CDR1 MRHNA and CDR2 SNTAGT. The CDR3 consists of 19 residues. CDR3 nucleotide sequence: TGTGCCAGCAGTGACTCGAGTTTACTAGCGGGAGGGCAAACCGGGGAGCTGTTTTTT. It specifies CASSDSSLLAGGQTGELFF.

The chain has TRBV5-6 and TRBJ1-2; D is ambiguous. V gave up 0 bases and J gave up 8 bases, with 14 bases separating them. From germline, CDR1 is SGHDT and CDR2 YYEEEE. This CDR3 has 14 amino acids. CDR3 residues: CASSLGTGIGGYTF. CDR3 bases: TGTGCCAGCAGCTTGGGGACGGGAATAGGCGGCTACACCTTC.

The chain is built from TRBV29-1 and TRBJ1-1; D possibly corresponds to TRBD1 (5 bases). Trimming stripped 7 bases from V and 6 bases from J, with 15 bases between. The CDR3 consists of 12 residues. Germline lookup yields CDR1 SQVTM and CDR2 ANQGSEA. CDR3 in amino acids: CSANSQGAEAFF. CDR3 sequence (DNA): TGCAGCGCTAACAGCCAGGGCGCTGAAGCTTTCTTT. Drawing the rest from reference TRBV29-1 and TRBJ1-1, the complete variable domain is SAVISQKPSRDICQRGTSLTIQCQVDSQVTMMFWYRQQPGQSLTLIATANQGSEATYESGFVIDKFPISRPNLTFSTLTVSNMSPEDSSIYLCSANSQGAEAFFGQGTRLTVV.

This clone was seen just once. The rearrangement uses TRBV11-2 and TRBJ2-5; TRBD2 matches at 13 bases. The CDR3 loop spans 15 amino acids. With 4 bases clipped from V and 3 bases from J, the junction kept 2 bases outside the gene matches. CDR1 SGHAT and CDR2 FQNNGV come from the germline V gene. This CDR3 reads CASSSGLAGEETQYF. In nucleotides, the CDR3 is TGTGCCAGCAGCTCAGGACTAGCGGGAGAAGAGACCCAGTACTTC.

The chain combines TRBV3-1 (or the pseudogene TRBV3-2) with TRBJ2-3, with D hard to call. CDR3 length: 15 residues. Germline loops: CDR1 LGHDT, CDR2 YNNKEL (reference sequence). Trimming removed 4 bases from V and 5 bases from J, with 16 bases in between. CDR3 nucleotides: TGTGCCAGCAGCCCGACTCGACCCCCCGGAGATACGCAGTATTTT. It specifies CASSPTRPPGDTQYF.

This chain joins TRBV27 and TRBJ1-6, with 7 bases identical to TRBD1. V gave up 5 bases and J gave up 7 bases; unmatched junction bases: 5. The CDR3 length is 14 residues. The V gene's germline CDR1 is MNHEY and CDR2 SMNVEV (reference sequence). CDR3 sequence: CASSRGQINSPLHF. In DNA form, the CDR3 reads TGTGCCAGCAGTAGGGGACAGATCAATTCACCCCTCCACTTT.

The genes are TRBV7-8 and TRBJ2-4; TRBD1 might be the D (6 bases). CDR1 SGHVS and CDR2 FQNEAQ come from the germline V gene. The CDR3 sequence is 15 residues long. Deletions cut 1 base from V and 1 base from J, with 8 bases between. CDR3 bases: TGTGCCAGCAGCTTAGTCCAGGGGGCCAAAAACATTCAGTACTTC. Protein product: CASSLVQGAKNIQYF.

This chain connects TRBV14 to TRBJ2-7; D call uncertain. V was pared by 1 base and J by 3 bases, with 7 bases between. CDR1 SGHDN and CDR2 FVKESK come from the germline V gene. The CDR3 is made up of 13 amino acids. The DNA of the CDR3 is TGTGCCAGCAGCCAAGGAAACTACTACGAGCAGTACGTC. Amino acid sequence: CASSQGNYYEQYV.

The V and J genes are TRBV28 and TRBJ2-1; a possible D gene is TRBD1 (6 bases). V lost 3 bases and J lost 5, with 14 bases in between. The germline gives CDR1 MDHEN, CDR2 SYDVKM. There are 15 residues in the CDR3. The CDR3 region has the DNA TGTGCCAGCAGTTTCAGGGGACGGGTCCACAATGAGCAGTTCTTC. Its protein is CASSFRGRVHNEQFF.

The sample holds one count of this clone. J is TRBJ2-3 and V is TRBV5-1, with 11 positions matching TRBD2. The germline V gene encodes CDR1 SGHRS and CDR2 YFSETQ. The CDR3 extends over 16 amino acids. The V segment lost 0 bases and the J segment 5 bases; nucleotides outside the gene matches: 5. This chain's CDR3 is CASSLVAGGPEDTQYF. In DNA, the CDR3 is TGCGCCAGCAGCTTGGTAGCGGGAGGGCCGGAAGATACGCAGTATTTT.

The chain has TRBV7-2 and TRBJ2-2; TRBD2 matches at 8 bases. The CDR3 is made up of 15 amino acids. V shed 5 bases, J shed 5 bases, and the junction held 7 bases outside the gene matches. Germline-derived CDR1 and CDR2 are SGHTA and FQGNSA. The DNA of the CDR3 is TGTGCCAGCAGCCCCGGGACTAGGCTAACCGGGGAGCTGTTTTTT. Amino acid sequence: CASSPGTRLTGELFF.

This chain uses TRBV18 with TRBJ2-5; TRBD2 aligns across 9 bases. The CDR3 is 16 residues long. V trimming: 2 bases; J trimming: 2 bases; junction bases outside the gene matches: 6. Germline V gives CDR1 KGHSH, CDR2 LQKENI. CDR3 DNA: TGTGCCAGCTCACCAAATAGCGGGAGAAAGCAAGAGACCCAGTACTTC. As protein: CASSPNSGRKQETQYF.

This clone appeared a few times. The same CDR3 is also encoded by other DNA sequences in this sample. J is TRBJ1-4 and V is TRBV5-1; TRBD1 matches at 9 bases. This CDR3 region has 14 residues. CDR1 and CDR2 from the germline V gene are SGHRS and YFSETQ. V shed 3 bases, J shed 8 bases, and the junction held 5 bases outside the gene matches. The CDR3 DNA reads as TGCGCCAGCAGCTCTGACAGGGGGAACGAAAAACTGTTTTTT. Protein product: CASSSDRGNEKLFF.

This chain uses TRBV7-9 with TRBJ2-1; TRBD2 matches at 9 bases. Germline V gives CDR1 SEHNR, CDR2 FQNEAQ (reference sequence). This CDR3 has 12 residues. The V and J ends lost 5 bases and 9 bases, in that order; junction bases with no gene match: 2. For the CDR3, the DNA is TGTGCCAGCAGCCAGACTAGCGGTGAGCAGTTCTTC. Translated, it gives CASSQTSGEQFF.

The CDR3: CASSSFRDREQYV. The CDR3 DNA sequence: TGTGCCAGCAGCTCTTTCCGGGACAGGGAGCAGTACGTC. The rearrangement links TRBV11-3 to TRBJ2-7; TRBD1 matches at 8 bases. The CDR3 has 13 amino acids. Germline lookup yields CDR1 SGHNT and CDR2 YENEEA. Trimming took 4 bases from V and 7 from J; bases not matched to a gene: 6.

The V call is TRBV29-1, the J call TRBJ1-2, with 11 bases matching TRBD1. Trimming at V came to 6 bases and at J to 2 bases, leaving 2 bases not matched to a gene. This CDR3 has 13 residues. Germline-derived CDR1 and CDR2 are SQVTM and ANQGSEA. CDR3 bases: TGCAGCGTGGGGGACAGGGGGAACTATGGCTACACCTTC. It yields the protein CSVGDRGNYGYTF.

CDR3 in amino acids: CASSQEMGQGGTGELFF. Written as DNA, the CDR3 is TGTGCCAGCAGTCAAGAAATGGGACAGGGGGGCACCGGGGAGCTGTTTTTT. This chain uses TRBV21-1 with TRBJ2-2; the table assigns TRBD1, which was not confirmed against the DNA. TRBV21-1 is an annotated pseudogene. The length of the CDR3 is 17 residues.

This clone was observed a few times. V and J are TRBV4-1 and TRBJ2-6, with a tentative D call TRBD1 (6 bases). This CDR3 region has 18 residues. Trimming cost V 4 bases and J 0 bases, with 16 bases left between them. Germline CDR1 is MGHRA and CDR2 is YSYEKL. The CDR3 protein is CASSPKGQSLSGANVLTF. The DNA of the CDR3 is TGCGCCAGCAGCCCGAAAGGACAGTCACTCTCTGGGGCCAACGTCCTGACTTTC.

This chain uses TRBV12-5 with TRBJ1-6; a possible D gene is TRBD1 (6 bases). The CDR3 has 15 residues. Between the trimmed V and J ends, which lost 2 bases and 10 bases, there was a span of 15 bases. From germline, CDR1 is LGHNT and CDR2 FRNRAP. CDR3 protein: CASGLTGQGGSPLHF. In DNA form, the CDR3 reads TGTGCTAGTGGTTTGACGGGACAAGGGGGATCACCCCTCCACTTT.

V is TRBV9 and J is TRBJ2-2, with a weak D call TRBD2 (7 bases). This CDR3 is 16 amino acids long. Per the germline V gene, CDR1 is SGDLS and CDR2 is YYNGEE. Trimming stripped 4 bases from V and 4 bases from J, with 17 bases between. The CDR3 nucleotides are TGTGCCAGCAGCCTGGGTATAGGGGGGGGCACCGGGGAGCTGTTTTTT. It codes for CASSLGIGGGTGELFF.

The V call is TRBV19, the J call TRBJ2-3; 12 nucleotides line up with TRBD2. The ends lost 5 bases at V and 7 bases at J; junction bases unmatched: 10. Per germline, CDR1 LNHDA and CDR2 SQIVND (reference sequence). The CDR3 runs to 16 residues. CDR3 loop: CASSDPASGGANTQYF. The CDR3 nucleotides are TGTGCCAGTAGTGATCCCGCTAGCGGGGGGGCCAATACGCAGTATTTT.

In DNA form, the CDR3 reads TGCGCCAGCAGCCAAGATGGGCAGACTGGCTACACCTTC. Amino acid sequence: CASSQDGQTGYTF. The rearrangement joins TRBV4-1 to TRBJ1-2, with D unclear. V gave up 0 bases and J gave up 7 bases, with 9 bases separating them. Germline V gene data show CDR1 as MGHRA and CDR2 as YSYEKL. CDR3 length equals 13 residues.

In regard to this clone: Other DNA sequences in this sample translate to the same CDR3. CDR3: CASSLEGGGPGKAFF. The CDR3 region has the DNA TGTGCCAGCAGCTTAGAGGGAGGGGGTCCGGGGAAAGCTTTCTTT. This chain joins TRBV11-2 and TRBJ1-1; a weak D match, TRBD1 (6 bases). V gave up 0 bases and J gave up 9 bases, with 17 bases separating them. The CDR3 spans 15 residues. Germline-derived CDR1 and CDR2 are SGHAT and FQNNGV. The full variable domain, with the rest looked up from reference TRBV11-2 and TRBJ1-1, is EAGVAQSPRYKIIEKRQSVAFWCNPISGHATLYWYQQILGQGPKLLIQFQNNGVVDDSQLPKDRFSAERLKGVDSTLKIQPAKLEDSAVYLCASSLEGGGPGKAFFGQGTRLTVV.

V is TRBV6-6 and J is TRBJ1-1, with 7 nucleotides matching TRBD1. The CDR3 extends over 13 amino acids. V lost 8 bases, J lost 7 bases, and 10 bases stayed unmatched. Germline-derived CDR1 and CDR2 are MNHNY and SVGAGI (reference sequence). This CDR3 is CASEAYGTVEAFF. The CDR3 DNA follows: TGTGCCAGCGAGGCGTACGGGACAGTTGAAGCTTTCTTT.

V is TRBV6-1 and J is TRBJ2-3; TRBD2 aligns across 14 bases. The germline V gene has CDR1 MNHNS and CDR2 SASEGT. Germline trimming cut 3 bases from V and 0 bases from J; bases unmatched to any gene: 8. There are 19 residues in the CDR3. The CDR3 reads CASSEPGLAGVTSTDTQYF. For the CDR3, the DNA is TGTGCCAGCAGTGAGCCGGGACTAGCGGGAGTAACTAGCACAGATACGCAGTATTTT.

This clone was picked up one time. This chain connects TRBV5-1 to TRBJ1-5, with 12 bases matching TRBD1. From germline, CDR1 is SGHRS and CDR2 YFSETQ. CDR3 length equals 15 residues. V lost 5 bases to trimming and J lost 6 bases; unmatched junction nucleotides: 6. The CDR3 spells CASRPGTGGGQPQHF. The DNA for the CDR3 is TGCGCCAGCAGACCCGGGACAGGGGGCGGTCAGCCCCAGCATTTT. The complete variable domain, with remaining parts taken from reference TRBV5-1 and TRBJ1-5, reads KAGVTQTPRYLIKTRGQQVTLSCSPISGHRSVSWYQQTPGQGLQFLFEYFSETQRNKGNFPGRFSGRQFSNSRSEMNVSTLELGDSALYLCASRPGTGGGQPQHFGDGTRLSIL.

This sequence joins TRBV20-1 and TRBJ2-3; D uncertain. The V and J ends lost 3 bases and 11 bases respectively, with 12 bases between them. The CDR3 has 11 residues. Germline-derived CDR1 and CDR2 are DFQATT and SNEGSKA (reference sequence). Here the CDR3 DNA reads TGCAGTGCTAGTAGTGTAGTGAGGCAGTATTTT. This translates into CSASSVVRQYF.